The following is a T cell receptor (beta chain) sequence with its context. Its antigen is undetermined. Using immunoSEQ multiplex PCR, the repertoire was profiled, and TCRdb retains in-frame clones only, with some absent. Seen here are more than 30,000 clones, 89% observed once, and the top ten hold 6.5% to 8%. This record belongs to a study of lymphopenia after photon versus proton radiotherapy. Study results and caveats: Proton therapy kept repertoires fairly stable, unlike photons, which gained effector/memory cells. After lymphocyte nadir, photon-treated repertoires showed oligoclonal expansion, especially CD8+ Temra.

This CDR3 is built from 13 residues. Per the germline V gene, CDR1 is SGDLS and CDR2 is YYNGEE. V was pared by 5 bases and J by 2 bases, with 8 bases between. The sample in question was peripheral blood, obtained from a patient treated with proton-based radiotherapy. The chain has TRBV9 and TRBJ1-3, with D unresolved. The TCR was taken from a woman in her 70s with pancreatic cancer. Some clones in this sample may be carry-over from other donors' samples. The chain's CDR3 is CASSRSAGNTIYF. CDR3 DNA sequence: TGTGCCAGCAGTCGATCGGCTGGAAACACCATATATTTT.